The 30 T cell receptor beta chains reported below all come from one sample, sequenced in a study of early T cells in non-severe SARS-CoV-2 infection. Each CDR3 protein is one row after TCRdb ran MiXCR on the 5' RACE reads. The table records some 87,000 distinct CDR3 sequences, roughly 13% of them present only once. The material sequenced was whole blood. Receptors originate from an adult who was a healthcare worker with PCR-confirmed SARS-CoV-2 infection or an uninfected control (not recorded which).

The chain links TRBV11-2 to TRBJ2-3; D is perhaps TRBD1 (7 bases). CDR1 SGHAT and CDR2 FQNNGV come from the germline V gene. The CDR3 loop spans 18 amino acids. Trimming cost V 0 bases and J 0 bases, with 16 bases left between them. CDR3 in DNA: TGTGCCAGCAGCTTAGACCCAGGGGGGTCATGGAGCACAGATACGCAGTATTTT. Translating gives CASSLDPGGSWSTDTQYF.

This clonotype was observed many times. The chain's CDR3 is CASSYDQPQHF. In nucleotides, the CDR3 is TGTGCCAGCAGTTACGATCAGCCCCAGCATTTT. The V call is TRBV6-6, the J call TRBJ1-5; D is unresolved. CDR3 size: 11 residues. V was shortened by 2 bases and J by 5 bases, with 1 base between the two germline ends. Germline V gene sequence: CDR1 MNHNY, CDR2 SVGAGI (reference sequence).

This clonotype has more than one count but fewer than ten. The CDR3 region is CASSQAANEKLFF. The CDR3 nucleotides are TGCGCCAGCAGCCAAGCGGCGAATGAAAAACTGTTTTTT. V is TRBV4-3 and J is TRBJ1-4; unclear D gene. Germline V CDR1 and CDR2: LGHNA, YSLEER. Trimming removed 1 base at V and 5 bases at J, with 5 bases between. The CDR3 consists of 13 residues.

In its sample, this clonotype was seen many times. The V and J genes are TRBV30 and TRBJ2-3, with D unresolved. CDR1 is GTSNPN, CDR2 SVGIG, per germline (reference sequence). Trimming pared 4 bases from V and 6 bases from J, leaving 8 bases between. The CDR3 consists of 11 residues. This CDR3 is CAWKEGDTQYF. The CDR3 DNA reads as TGTGCCTGGAAGGAAGGCGATACGCAGTATTTT.

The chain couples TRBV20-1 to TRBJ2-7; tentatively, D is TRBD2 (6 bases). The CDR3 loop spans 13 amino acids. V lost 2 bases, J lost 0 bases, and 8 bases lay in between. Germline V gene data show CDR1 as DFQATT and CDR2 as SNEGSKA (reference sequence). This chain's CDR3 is CSARRDFSYEQYF. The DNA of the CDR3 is TGCAGTGCTAGACGGGACTTCTCCTACGAGCAGTACTTC.

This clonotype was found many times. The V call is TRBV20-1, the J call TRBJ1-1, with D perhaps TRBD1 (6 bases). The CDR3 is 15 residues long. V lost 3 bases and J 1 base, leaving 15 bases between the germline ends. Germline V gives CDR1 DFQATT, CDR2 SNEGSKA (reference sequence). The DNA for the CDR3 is TGCAGTGCTAGTGATACCCGGGGGCCGAACACTGAAGCTTTCTTT. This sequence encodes CSASDTRGPNTEAFF.

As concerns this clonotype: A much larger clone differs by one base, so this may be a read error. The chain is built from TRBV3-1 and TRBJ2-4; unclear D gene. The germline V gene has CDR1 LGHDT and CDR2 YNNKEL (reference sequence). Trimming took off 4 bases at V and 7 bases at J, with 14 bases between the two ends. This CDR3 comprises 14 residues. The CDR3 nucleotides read TGTGCCAGCAGCCGAGGAACGGGTATGAACATTCAGTACTTC. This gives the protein CASSRGTGMNIQYF.

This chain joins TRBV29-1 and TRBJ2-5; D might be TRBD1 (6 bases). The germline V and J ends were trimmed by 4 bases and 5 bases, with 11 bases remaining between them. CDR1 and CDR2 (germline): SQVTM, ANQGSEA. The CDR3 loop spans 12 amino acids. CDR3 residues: CSVVAGVETQYF. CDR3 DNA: TGCAGCGTTGTAGCAGGGGTGGAGACCCAGTACTTC.

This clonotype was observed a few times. CDR3 protein: CASSYTGGLYEQYF. CDR3 in DNA: TGTGCCAGCAGTTACACGGGGGGGCTCTACGAGCAGTACTTC. This chain links TRBV6-5 with TRBJ2-7; 8 bases match TRBD2. The V gene's germline CDR1 is MNHEY and CDR2 SVGAGI. V dropped 2 bases and J dropped 3; count of bases not matched to a gene: 3. There are 14 residues in the CDR3.

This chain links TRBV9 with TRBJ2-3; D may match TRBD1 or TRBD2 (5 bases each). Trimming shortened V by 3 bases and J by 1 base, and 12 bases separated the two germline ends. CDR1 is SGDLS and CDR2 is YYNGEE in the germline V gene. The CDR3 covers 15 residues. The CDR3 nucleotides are TGTGCCAGCAGCGCCCGAACGGGACGCACAGATACGCAGTATTTT. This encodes CASSARTGRTDTQYF.

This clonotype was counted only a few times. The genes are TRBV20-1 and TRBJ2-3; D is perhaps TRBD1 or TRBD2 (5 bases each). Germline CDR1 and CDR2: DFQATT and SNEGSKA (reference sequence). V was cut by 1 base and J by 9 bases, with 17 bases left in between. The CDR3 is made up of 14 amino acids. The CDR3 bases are TGCAGTGCTAGAGCGGTTGGGGGAAGTTGGACGCAGTATTTT. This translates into CSARAVGGSWTQYF.

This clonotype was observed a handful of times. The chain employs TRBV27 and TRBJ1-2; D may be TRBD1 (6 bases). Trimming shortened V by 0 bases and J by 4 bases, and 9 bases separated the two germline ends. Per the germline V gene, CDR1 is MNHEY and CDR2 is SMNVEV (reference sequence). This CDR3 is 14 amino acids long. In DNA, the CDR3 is TGTGCCAGCAGTTTATCCACAGGGATCTATGGCTACACCTTC. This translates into CASSLSTGIYGYTF.

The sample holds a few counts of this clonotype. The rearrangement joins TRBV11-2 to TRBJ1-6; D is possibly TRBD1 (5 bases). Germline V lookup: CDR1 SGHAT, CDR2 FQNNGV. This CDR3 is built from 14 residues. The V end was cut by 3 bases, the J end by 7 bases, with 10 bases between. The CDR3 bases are TGTGCCAGCAGCTTCGGCAGGGAGAATTCACCCCTCCACTTT. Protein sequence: CASSFGRENSPLHF.

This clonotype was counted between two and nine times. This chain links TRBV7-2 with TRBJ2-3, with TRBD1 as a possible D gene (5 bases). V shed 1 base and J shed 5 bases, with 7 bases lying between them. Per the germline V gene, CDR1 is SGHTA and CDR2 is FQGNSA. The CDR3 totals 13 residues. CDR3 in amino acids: CASSLVGRDTQYF. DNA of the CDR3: TGTGCCAGCAGCTTAGTGGGGCGAGATACGCAGTATTTT.

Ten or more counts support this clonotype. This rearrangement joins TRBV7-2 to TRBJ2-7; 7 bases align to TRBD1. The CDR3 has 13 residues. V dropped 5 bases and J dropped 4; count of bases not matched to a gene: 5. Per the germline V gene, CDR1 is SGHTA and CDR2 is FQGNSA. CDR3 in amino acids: CASSARQGYEQYF. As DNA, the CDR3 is TGTGCCAGCAGCGCTCGACAGGGATACGAGCAGTACTTC.

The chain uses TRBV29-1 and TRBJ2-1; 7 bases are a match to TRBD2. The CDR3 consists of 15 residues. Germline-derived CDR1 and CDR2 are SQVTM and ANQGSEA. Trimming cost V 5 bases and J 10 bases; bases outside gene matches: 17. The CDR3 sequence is CSVIAGASRNEEQFF. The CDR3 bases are TGCAGCGTTATAGCGGGCGCATCCCGGAACGAGGAGCAGTTCTTC.

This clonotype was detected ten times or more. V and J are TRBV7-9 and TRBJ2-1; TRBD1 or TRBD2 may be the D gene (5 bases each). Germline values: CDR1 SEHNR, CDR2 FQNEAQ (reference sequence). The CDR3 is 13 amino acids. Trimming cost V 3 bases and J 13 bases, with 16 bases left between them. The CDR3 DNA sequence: TGTGCCAGCAGCTTTGAGGGGTCCTCCCCCCAGTTCTTC. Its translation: CASSFEGSSPQFF.

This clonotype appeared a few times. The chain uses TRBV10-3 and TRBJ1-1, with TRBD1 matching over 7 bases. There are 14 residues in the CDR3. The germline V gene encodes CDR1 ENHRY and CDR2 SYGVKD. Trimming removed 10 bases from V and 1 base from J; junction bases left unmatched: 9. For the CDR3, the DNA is TGTGCCAACCAACAACAGGGGACGAACACTGAAGCTTTCTTT. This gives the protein CANQQQGTNTEAFF.

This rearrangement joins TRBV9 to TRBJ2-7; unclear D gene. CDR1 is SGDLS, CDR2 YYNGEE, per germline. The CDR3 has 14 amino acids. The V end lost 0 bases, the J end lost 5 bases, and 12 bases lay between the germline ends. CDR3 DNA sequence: TGTGCCAGCAGCGTAGGCCTTCCCCGGGACGAGCAGTACTTC. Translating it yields CASSVGLPRDEQYF.

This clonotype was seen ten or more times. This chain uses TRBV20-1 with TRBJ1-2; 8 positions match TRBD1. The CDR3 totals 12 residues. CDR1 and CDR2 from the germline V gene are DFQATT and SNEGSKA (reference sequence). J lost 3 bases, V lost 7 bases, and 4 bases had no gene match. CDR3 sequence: CSGATGDYGYTF. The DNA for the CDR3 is TGCAGTGGAGCGACAGGGGACTATGGCTACACCTTC.

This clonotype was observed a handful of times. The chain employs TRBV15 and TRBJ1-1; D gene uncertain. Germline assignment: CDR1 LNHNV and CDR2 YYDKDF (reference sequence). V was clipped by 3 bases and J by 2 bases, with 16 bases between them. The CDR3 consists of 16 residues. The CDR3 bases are TGTGCCACCAGCAGTCACGGACGAGGGCGTAACACTGAAGCTTTCTTT. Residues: CATSSHGRGRNTEAFF.

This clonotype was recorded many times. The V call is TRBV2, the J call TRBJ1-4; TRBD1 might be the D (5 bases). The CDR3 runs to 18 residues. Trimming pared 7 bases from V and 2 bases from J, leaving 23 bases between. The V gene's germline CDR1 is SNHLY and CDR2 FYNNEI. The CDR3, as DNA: TGTGCCAGCACCGTGTTGTTGGGGCGGTGGGACACTAATGAAAAACTGTTTTTT. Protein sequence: CASTVLLGRWDTNEKLFF. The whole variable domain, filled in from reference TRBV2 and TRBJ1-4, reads EPEVTQTPSHQVTQMGQEVILRCVPISNHLYFYWYRQILGQKVEFLVSFYNNEISEKSEIFDDQFSVERPDGSNFTLKIRSTKLEDSAMYFCASTVLLGRWDTNEKLFFGSGTQLSVL.

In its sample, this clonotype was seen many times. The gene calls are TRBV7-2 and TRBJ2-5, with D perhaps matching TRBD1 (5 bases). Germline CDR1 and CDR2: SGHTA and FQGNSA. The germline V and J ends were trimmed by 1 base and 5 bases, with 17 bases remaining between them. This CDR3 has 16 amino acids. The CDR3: CASSLVLGAGGETQYF. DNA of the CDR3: TGTGCCAGCAGCTTAGTTCTAGGGGCCGGCGGTGAGACCCAGTACTTC.

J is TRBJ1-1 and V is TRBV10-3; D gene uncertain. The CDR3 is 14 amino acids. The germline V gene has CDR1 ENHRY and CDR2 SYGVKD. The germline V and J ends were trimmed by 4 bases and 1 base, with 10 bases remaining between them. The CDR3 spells CAISVASTNTEAFF. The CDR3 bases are TGTGCCATCAGTGTAGCCAGTACGAACACTGAAGCTTTCTTT.

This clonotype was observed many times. CDR3 sequence reads: CASSLEGNTEAFF. In nucleotides, the CDR3 is TGTGCCAGCAGCTTAGAAGGCAACACTGAAGCTTTCTTT. This chain joins TRBV7-6 and TRBJ1-1; no clear D gene. Germline assignment: CDR1 SGHVS and CDR2 FNYEAQ. V was trimmed by 1 base and J by 2 bases, leaving 5 bases between them. The CDR3 consists of 13 residues.

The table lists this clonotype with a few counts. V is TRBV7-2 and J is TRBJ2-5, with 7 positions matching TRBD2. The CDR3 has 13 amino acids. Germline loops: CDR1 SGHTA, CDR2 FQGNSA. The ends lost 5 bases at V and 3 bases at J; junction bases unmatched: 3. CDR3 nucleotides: TGTGCCAGCAGCCCCCGGGGGGAAGAGACCCAGTACTTC. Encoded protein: CASSPRGEETQYF.

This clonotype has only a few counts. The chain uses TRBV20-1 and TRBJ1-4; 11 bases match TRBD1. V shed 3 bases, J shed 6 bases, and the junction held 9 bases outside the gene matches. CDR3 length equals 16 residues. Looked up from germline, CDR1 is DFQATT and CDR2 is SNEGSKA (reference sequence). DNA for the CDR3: TGCAGTGCTAGCCGGGGGACAGGGGGATTTGATGAAAAACTGTTTTTT. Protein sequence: CSASRGTGGFDEKLFF.

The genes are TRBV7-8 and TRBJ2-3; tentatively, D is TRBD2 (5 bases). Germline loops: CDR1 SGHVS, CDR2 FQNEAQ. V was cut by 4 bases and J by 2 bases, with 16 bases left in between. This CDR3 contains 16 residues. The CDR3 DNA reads TGTGCCAGCAGCTCCCTCGCGGGCCAACTCACAGATACGCAGTATTTT. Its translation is CASSSLAGQLTDTQYF.

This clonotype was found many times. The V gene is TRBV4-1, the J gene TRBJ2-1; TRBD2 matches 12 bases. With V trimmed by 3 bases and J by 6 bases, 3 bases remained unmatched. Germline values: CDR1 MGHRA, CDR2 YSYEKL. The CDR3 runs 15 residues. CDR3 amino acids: CASSQRLAGVNEQFF. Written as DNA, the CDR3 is TGCGCCAGCAGCCAGAGACTAGCGGGGGTCAATGAGCAGTTCTTC.

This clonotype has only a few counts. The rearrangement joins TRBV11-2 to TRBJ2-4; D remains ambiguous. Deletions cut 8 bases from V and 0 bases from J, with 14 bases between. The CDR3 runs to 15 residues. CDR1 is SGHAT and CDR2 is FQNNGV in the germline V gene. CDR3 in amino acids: CASGPSILAKNIQYF. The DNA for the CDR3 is TGTGCCAGCGGCCCAAGCATTCTAGCCAAAAACATTCAGTACTTC.